This T cell receptor (beta chain) was sequenced for a study of shared clonotypes between healthy human individuals. Overall study findings and caveats: Sharing of clonotypes among donors was expected to vary with sequencing depth. Lower generation probabilities were found for non-shared clonotypes than for those shared by all four donors.

The authors loaded roughly 180 ng DNA, 25,000 to 30,000 T cell genomes, into sorted-subset replicate PCRs. Sequencing used immunoSEQ multiplex PCR; TCRdb keeps in-frame clones, though not all of them. The sample contains about 1,900,000 clones, approximately 95% of which appear only once. For this clone: No antigen is known for it.

Germline CDR1 and CDR2: MNHEY and SMNVEV (reference sequence). The CDR3 is 18 amino acids. Germline trimming cut 7 bases from V and 2 bases from J; bases unmatched to any gene: 18. Cells designated naive CD8 were CD45RO-negative and were positively selected for CCR7, with terminally differentiated effector memory CD45RA+ cells excluded. The study drew all its donors from Caucasian adults living in Nashville, Tennessee. This receptor was obtained from a man aged 18 to 29 in good health. The rearrangement links TRBV27 to TRBJ2-3; the match to TRBD2 covers 7 bases. Sequencing was done on a sample of naive CD8+ T cells sorted from blood. CDR3: CASTSLLRETSPTDTQYF. In nucleotides, the CDR3 is TGTGCCAGCACCTCATTGTTGCGGGAGACTTCCCCCACAGATACGCAGTATTTT.